A single sample gave rise to the 10 T cell receptor beta chains below, sequenced in a study of blood T cell repertoires in COVID-19. Sequencing used immunoSEQ multiplex PCR; TCRdb keeps in-frame clones, though not all of them. The sample yields approximately 82,000 clones, 80% to 90% seen once. Sequenced sample: peripheral blood. These receptors were obtained from a human donor in a cohort sampled during active COVID-19.

The chain uses TRBV5-1 and TRBJ2-1, with 8 bases matching TRBD1. Germline V gene lookup returns CDR1 SGHRS and CDR2 YFSETQ. J was trimmed by 10 bases and V by 2 bases; bases with no gene match: 5. The CDR3 has 13 amino acids. This chain's CDR3 is CASSFGQGGEQFF. The CDR3 nucleotides are TGCGCCAGCAGCTTCGGACAGGGTGGAGAGCAGTTCTTC.

V is TRBV29-1 and J is TRBJ2-7; 8 nucleotides agree with TRBD2. Germline values: CDR1 SQVTM, CDR2 ANQGSEA. This CDR3 comprises 16 residues. Trimming removed 1 base from V and 0 bases from J; junction bases left unmatched: 8. In DNA, the CDR3 is TGCAGCGTTGAAGCGAGCGGGGGACTAAGCTCCTACGAGCAGTACTTC. Protein: CSVEASGGLSSYEQYF.

The chain links TRBV11-2 to TRBJ2-1, with 8 bases lining up with TRBD2. The germline CDR1 and CDR2 sequences are SGHAT and FQNNGV. The CDR3 has 15 amino acids. V was clipped by 0 bases and J by 6 bases; unmatched bases: 4. In nucleotides, the CDR3 is TGTGCCAGCAGCTTAGATTGGCTAGCGGGCAATGAGCAGTTCTTC. Protein: CASSLDWLAGNEQFF.

Notes on this clone: The same CDR3 can be traced to other DNA sequences in this sample. The rearrangement links TRBV9 to TRBJ1-1, with D possibly being TRBD1 (6 bases). The germline gives CDR1 SGDLS, CDR2 YYNGEE. V was shortened by 4 bases and J by 0 bases, with 10 bases between the two germline ends. This CDR3 has 14 amino acids. DNA for the CDR3: TGTGCCAGCAGCCCCGGACAGTTGAACACTGAAGCTTTCTTT. Translating it yields CASSPGQLNTEAFF.

This chain joins TRBV5-1 and TRBJ2-1; 8 nucleotides align to TRBD2. With 8 bases clipped from V and 8 bases from J, the junction kept 9 bases outside the gene matches. CDR1 SGHRS and CDR2 YFSETQ come from the germline V gene. CDR3 length equals 13 residues. This CDR3 is CASRLAREDEQFF. The CDR3 nucleotides are TGCGCCAGTCGACTAGCGCGGGAGGATGAGCAGTTCTTC.

The genes are TRBV18 and TRBJ1-5; D unclear. The V gene lost 6 bases and the J gene lost 2 bases, with 8 bases spanning the gap. The CDR3 covers 13 residues. Germline CDR1 and CDR2: KGHSH and LQKENI. CDR3 nucleotide sequence: TGTGCCAGCTCGCCGGGAGGCAATCAGCCCCAGCATTTT. Protein product: CASSPGGNQPQHF.

In this sample, this clone is medium-sized (0.01 to 0.1%). The CDR3 DNA sequence: TGTGCCAGCAGTTTTGTCAGGGGGCGAATGGACACTGAAGCTTTCTTT. It is translated as CASSFVRGRMDTEAFF. The chain carries TRBV28 and TRBJ1-1; the match to TRBD1 covers 8 bases. The V and J ends lost 3 bases and 3 bases, in that order; junction bases with no gene match: 9. The CDR3 totals 16 residues. From germline, CDR1 is MDHEN and CDR2 SYDVKM.

This chain joins TRBV4-2 and TRBJ1-6; 7 nucleotides line up with TRBD1. The germline V gene has CDR1 LGHNA and CDR2 YNFKEQ. J was trimmed by 5 bases and V by 5 bases; bases with no gene match: 6. The CDR3 spans 15 residues. CDR3 residues: CASSYRDSNNSPLHF. DNA for the CDR3: TGTGCCAGCAGCTACCGGGACAGCAATAATTCACCCCTCCACTTT.

V and J are TRBV3-1 (or the pseudogene TRBV3-2) and TRBJ2-7; 11 bases line up with TRBD2. The CDR3 covers 16 residues. The germline V gene has CDR1 LGHDT and CDR2 YNNKEL (reference sequence). Unmatched junction bases numbered 6, after V lost 0 bases and J lost 5 bases. This chain's CDR3 is CASSQEGLAANHEQYF. The CDR3, as DNA: TGTGCCAGCAGCCAAGAGGGACTAGCGGCAAACCACGAGCAGTACTTC.

J is TRBJ1-5 and V is TRBV4-3, with 8 bases aligning to TRBD1. The germline CDR1 and CDR2 sequences are LGHNA and YSLEER. V was pared by 4 bases and J by 9 bases, with 8 bases of the junction left unmatched. This CDR3 has 14 residues. The CDR3 DNA follows: TGCGCCAGCAGCCCAGACAGGGGTCCGGGGCCCCAGCATTTT. This gives the protein CASSPDRGPGPQHF.